This T cell receptor (beta chain) is drawn from a study of early stage breast cancer tumors. V lost 6 bases to trimming and J lost 3 bases; unmatched junction nucleotides: 12. This CDR3 comprises 16 residues. From germline, CDR1 is MNHEY and CDR2 SMNVEV (reference sequence). Data came from immunoSEQ multiplex PCR; TCRdb stores just in-frame clones and leaves some out. The repertoire includes more than 8,500 clones, 66% of them detected once, and over 6% sits in the top ten. The sequenced sample was breast tumor tissue. This rearrangement joins TRBV27 to TRBJ2-7; 9 positions match TRBD1. This sequence was found in a person in their fifties with breast cancer. The CDR3 DNA follows: TGTGCCAGCAGCCCAGCCCGGGGGGACAGGGTCTACGAGCAGTACTTC. This translates into CASSPARGDRVYEQYF.